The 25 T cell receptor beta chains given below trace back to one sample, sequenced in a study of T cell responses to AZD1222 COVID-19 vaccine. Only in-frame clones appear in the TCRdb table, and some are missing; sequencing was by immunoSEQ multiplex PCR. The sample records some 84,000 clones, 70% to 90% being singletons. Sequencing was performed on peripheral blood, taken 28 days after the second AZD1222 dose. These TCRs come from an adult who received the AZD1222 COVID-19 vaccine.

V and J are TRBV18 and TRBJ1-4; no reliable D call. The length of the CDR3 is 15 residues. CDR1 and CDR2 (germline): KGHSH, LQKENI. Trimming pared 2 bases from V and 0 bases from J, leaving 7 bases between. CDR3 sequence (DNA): TGTGCCAGCTCACCAAACATTGCAACTAATGAAAAACTGTTTTTT. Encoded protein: CASSPNIATNEKLFF.

CDR3 coding DNA: TGTGCCAGCTCACCGGGACAGGGGATCAATCAGCCCCAGCATTTT. It yields the protein CASSPGQGINQPQHF. The rearrangement uses TRBV18 and TRBJ1-5; 10 nucleotides match TRBD1. J lost 3 bases, V lost 3 bases, and 2 bases had no gene match. The CDR3 totals 15 residues. Germline assignment: CDR1 KGHSH and CDR2 LQKENI.

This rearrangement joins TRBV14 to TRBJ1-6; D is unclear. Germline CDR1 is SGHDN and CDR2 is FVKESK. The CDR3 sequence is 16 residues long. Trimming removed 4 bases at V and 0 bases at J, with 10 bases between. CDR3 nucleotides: TGTGCCAGCAGCCTCGGAGGGAGCTCCTATAATTCACCCCTCCACTTT. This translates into CASSLGGSSYNSPLHF.

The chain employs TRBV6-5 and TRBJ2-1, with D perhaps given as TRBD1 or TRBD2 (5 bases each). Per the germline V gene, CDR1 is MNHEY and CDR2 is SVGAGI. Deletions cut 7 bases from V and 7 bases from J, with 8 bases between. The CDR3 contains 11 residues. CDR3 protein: CASIWGNEQFF. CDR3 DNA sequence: TGTGCCAGCATTTGGGGGAATGAGCAGTTCTTC.

CDR3 region: CASSLQGRENSPLHF. CDR3 DNA sequence: TGTGCCAGCAGCTTGCAGGGGCGAGAGAATTCACCCCTCCACTTT. V usage is TRBV5-4 and J usage is TRBJ1-6; possible D gene TRBD1, 6 bases. Deletions cut 1 base from V and 7 bases from J, with 12 bases between. From germline, CDR1 is SGHNT and CDR2 YYREEE (reference sequence). CDR3 length: 15 amino acids.

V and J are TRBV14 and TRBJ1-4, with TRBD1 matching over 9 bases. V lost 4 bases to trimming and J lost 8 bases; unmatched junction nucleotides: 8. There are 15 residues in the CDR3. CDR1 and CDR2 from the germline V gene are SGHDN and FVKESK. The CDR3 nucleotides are TGTGCCAGCAGCCGGAAGGGGACAGGGACAGAAAAACTGTTTTTT. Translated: CASSRKGTGTEKLFF.

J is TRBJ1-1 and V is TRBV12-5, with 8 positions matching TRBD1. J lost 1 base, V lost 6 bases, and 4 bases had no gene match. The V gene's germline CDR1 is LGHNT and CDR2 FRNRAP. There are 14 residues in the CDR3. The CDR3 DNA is TGTGCTAGTGGGGGCAGGGGGCAGAACACTGAAGCTTTCTTT. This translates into CASGGRGQNTEAFF.

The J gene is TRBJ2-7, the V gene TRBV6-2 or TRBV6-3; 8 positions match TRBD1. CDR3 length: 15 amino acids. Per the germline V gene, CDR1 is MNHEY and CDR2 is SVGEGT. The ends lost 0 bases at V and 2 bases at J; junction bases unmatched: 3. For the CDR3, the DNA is TGTGCCAGCAGTTACTCGGGACAGGAGACCTACGAGCAGTACTTC. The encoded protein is CASSYSGQETYEQYF.

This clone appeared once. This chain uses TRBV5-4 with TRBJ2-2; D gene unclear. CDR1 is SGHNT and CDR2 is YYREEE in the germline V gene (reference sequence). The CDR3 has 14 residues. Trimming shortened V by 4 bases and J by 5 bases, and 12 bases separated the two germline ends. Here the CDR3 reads CASSRLGRTGELFF. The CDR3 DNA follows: TGTGCCAGCAGCCGCCTCGGGCGGACCGGGGAGCTGTTTTTT.

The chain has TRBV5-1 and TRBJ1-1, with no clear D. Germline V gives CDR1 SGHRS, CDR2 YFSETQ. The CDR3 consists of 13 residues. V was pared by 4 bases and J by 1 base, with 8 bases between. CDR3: CASSADGNTEAFF. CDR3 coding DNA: TGCGCCAGCAGCGCGGACGGGAACACTGAAGCTTTCTTT. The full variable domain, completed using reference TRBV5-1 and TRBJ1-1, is KAGVTQTPRYLIKTRGQQVTLSCSPISGHRSVSWYQQTPGQGLQFLFEYFSETQRNKGNFPGRFSGRQFSNSRSEMNVSTLELGDSALYLCASSADGNTEAFFGQGTRLTVV.

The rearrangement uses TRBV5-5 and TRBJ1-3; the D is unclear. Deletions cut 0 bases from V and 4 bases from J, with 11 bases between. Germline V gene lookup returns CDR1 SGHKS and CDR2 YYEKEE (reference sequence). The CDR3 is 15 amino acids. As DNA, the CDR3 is TGTGCCAGCAGCTTGGACCTAGGCCTCGGAAACACCATATATTTT. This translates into CASSLDLGLGNTIYF.

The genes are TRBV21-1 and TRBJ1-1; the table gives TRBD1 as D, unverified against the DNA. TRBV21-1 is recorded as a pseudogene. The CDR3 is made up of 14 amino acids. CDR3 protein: CASSFRQANTEAFF. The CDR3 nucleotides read TGTGCCAGCAGCTTTCGACAGGCGAACACTGAAGCTTTCTTT.

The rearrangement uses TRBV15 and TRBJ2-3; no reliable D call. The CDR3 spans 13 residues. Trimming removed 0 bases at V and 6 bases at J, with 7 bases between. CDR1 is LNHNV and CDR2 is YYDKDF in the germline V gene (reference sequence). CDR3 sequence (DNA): TGTGCCACCAGCAGAGACTTTGAGGATACGCAGTATTTT. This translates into CATSRDFEDTQYF.

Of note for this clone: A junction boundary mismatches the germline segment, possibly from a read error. CDR3 residues: CATSRDLGLAYGLF. As DNA, the CDR3 is TGTGCCACCAGCAGAGATCTTGGGCTAGCGTATGGGCTCTTC. The chain employs TRBV15 and TRBJ2-1; tentatively, D is TRBD2 (6 bases). The V gene's germline CDR1 is LNHNV and CDR2 YYDKDF (reference sequence). The CDR3 has 14 residues.

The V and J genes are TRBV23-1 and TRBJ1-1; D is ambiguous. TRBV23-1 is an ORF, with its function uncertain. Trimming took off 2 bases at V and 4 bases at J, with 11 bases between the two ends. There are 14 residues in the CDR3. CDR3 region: CASSQPVRATEAFF. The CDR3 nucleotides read TGCGCCAGCAGTCAACCTGTTAGGGCCACTGAAGCTTTCTTT.

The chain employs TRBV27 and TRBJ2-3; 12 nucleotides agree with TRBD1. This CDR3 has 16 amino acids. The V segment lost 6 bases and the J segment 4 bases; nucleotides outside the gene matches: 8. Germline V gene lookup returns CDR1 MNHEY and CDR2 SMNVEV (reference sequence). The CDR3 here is CASSVGTGGVSDTQYF. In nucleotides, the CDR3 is TGTGCCAGCAGCGTTGGGACAGGGGGCGTCTCAGATACGCAGTATTTT.

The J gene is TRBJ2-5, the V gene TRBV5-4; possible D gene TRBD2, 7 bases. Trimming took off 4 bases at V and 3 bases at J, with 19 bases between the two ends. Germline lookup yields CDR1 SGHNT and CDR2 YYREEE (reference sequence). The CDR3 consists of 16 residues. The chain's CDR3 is CASSTSGAGVKETQYF. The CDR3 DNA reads TGTGCCAGCAGCACTTCGGGGGCGGGGGTTAAAGAGACCCAGTACTTC. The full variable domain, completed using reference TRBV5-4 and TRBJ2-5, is ETGVTQSPTHLIKTRGQQVTLRCSSQSGHNTVSWYQQALGQGPQFIFQYYREEENGRGNFPPRFSGLQFPNYSSELNVNALELDDSALYLCASSTSGAGVKETQYFGPGTRLLVL.

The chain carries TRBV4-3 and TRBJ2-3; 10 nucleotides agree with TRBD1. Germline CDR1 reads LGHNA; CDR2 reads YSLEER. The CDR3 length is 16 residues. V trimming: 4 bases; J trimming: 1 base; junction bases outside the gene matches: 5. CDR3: CASSLTGTGGTDTQYF. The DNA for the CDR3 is TGCGCCAGCAGCCTAACCGGGACAGGGGGCACAGATACGCAGTATTTT.

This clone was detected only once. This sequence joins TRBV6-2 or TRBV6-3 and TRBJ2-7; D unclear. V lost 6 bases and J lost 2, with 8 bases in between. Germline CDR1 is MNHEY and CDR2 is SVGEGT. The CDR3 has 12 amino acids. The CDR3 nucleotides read TGTGCCAGCAGCCAACGGGCCTACGAGCAGTACGTC. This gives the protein CASSQRAYEQYV.

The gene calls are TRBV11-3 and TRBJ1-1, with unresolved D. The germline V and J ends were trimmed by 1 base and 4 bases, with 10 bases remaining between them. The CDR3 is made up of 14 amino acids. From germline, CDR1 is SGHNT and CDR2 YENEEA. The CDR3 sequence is CASSLGGFGTEAFF. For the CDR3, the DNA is TGTGCCAGCAGCTTAGGAGGGTTCGGCACTGAAGCTTTCTTT.

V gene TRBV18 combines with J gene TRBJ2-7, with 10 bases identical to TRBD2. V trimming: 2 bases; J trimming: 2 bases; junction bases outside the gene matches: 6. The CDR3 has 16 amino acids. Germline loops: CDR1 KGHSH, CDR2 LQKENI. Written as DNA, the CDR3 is TGTGCCAGCTCACCAGACGAGCGGGGGGGGACCTACGAGCAGTACTTC. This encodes CASSPDERGGTYEQYF.

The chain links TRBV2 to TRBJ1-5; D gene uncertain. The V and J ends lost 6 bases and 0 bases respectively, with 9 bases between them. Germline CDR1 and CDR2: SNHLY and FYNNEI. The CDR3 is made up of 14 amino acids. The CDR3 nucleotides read TGTGCCAGCAGGGACGGACTTAGCAATCAGCCCCAGCATTTT. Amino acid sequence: CASRDGLSNQPQHF.

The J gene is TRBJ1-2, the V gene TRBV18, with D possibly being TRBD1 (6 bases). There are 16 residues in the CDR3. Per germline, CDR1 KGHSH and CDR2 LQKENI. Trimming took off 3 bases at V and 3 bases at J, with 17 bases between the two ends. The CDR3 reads CASSPLQDRAHYGYTF. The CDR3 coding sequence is TGTGCCAGCTCACCCTTACAGGACAGAGCCCACTATGGCTACACCTTC.

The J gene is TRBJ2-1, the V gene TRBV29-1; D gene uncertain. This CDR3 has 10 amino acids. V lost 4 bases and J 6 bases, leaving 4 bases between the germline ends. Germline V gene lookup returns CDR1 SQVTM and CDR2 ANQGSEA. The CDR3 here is CSVGGNEQFF. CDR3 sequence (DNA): TGCAGCGTTGGGGGCAATGAGCAGTTCTTC.

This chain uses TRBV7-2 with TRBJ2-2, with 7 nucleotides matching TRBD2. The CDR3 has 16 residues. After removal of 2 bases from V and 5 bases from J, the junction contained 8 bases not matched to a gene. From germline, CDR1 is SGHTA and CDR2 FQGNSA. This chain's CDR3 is CASSLKRGGETGELFF. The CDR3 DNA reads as TGTGCCAGCAGCTTAAAGCGGGGTGGAGAGACCGGGGAGCTGTTTTTT.